One and the same sample provided the 32 T cell receptor beta chains below, sequenced in a study of T cell clonality in common variable immunodeficiency. The protocol was immunoSEQ multiplex PCR, while the TCRdb copy is restricted to in-frame clones and leaves out a portion. This sample includes 57,000 or so clones with no singletons; its ten biggest clones take up over 1.5%. Sequenced sample: peripheral blood mononuclear cells. The receptors come from a person aged 18 to 75 in good health.

This clone has ten or more counts. The CDR3 end falls 3 residues outside the read, so it is completed with the germline J gene. V is TRBV11-2 and J is TRBJ1-5, with 7 bases matching TRBD1. Germline CDR1 reads SGHAT; CDR2 reads FQNNGV. This CDR3 spans 15 amino acids. Unmatched junction bases numbered 7, after V lost 0 bases and J lost 8 bases. Partial CDR3 DNA: TGTGCCAGCAGCTTAGATCCAGGGGGATCTGAGCCC. Encoded protein: CASSLDPGGSEP. The CDR3 reads in full as CASSLDPGGSEPQHF.

This clone has only a few counts. The read falls 3 residues short of the CDR3 end, and the missing part is taken from the germline J gene. This rearrangement joins TRBV7-9 to TRBJ2-2, with a possible D match to TRBD2 (6 bases). V lost 3 bases, J lost 6 bases, and 11 bases lay in between. The V gene's germline CDR1 is SEHNR and CDR2 FQNEAQ (reference sequence). CDR3 length equals 14 residues. CDR3 residues: CASSLGGGSGELFF. CDR3 DNA (partial): TGTGCCAGCAGCTTGGGGGGTGGCTCCGGGGAG.

This clone was seen only a few times. The sequenced fragment ends 3 residues before the CDR3 boundary, so the rest is inferred from the germline J gene. V usage is TRBV20-1 and J usage is TRBJ2-7; the D call may be TRBD1 or TRBD2 (5 bases each). The V and J ends lost 0 bases and 4 bases respectively, with 19 bases between them. This CDR3 contains 16 residues. In germline, CDR1 is DFQATT, CDR2 SNEGSKA (reference sequence). The part of the CDR3 DNA that was read is TGCAGTGCTAGAGATCTGATTGGACAAGAGGGGTACGAG. Translated: CSARDLIGQEGYE. From start to end, the CDR3 is CSARDLIGQEGYEQYF.

This clone was detected only a few times. CDR3 loop: CASSFQTGVNTEAFF. The sequenced part of the CDR3 DNA is TGTGCCAGCAGCTTTCAGACAGGGGTGAACACTGAA. The chain couples TRBV7-6 to TRBJ1-1, with 8 positions matching TRBD1. Sequencing ends 3 residues short of the CDR3 end; the germline J gene provides the rest. Germline V gene sequence: CDR1 SGHVS, CDR2 FNYEAQ. The CDR3 is 15 amino acids. Losses at the gene ends were 3 bases for V and 0 bases for J; bases not matched to a gene: 3.

The sample holds many counts of this clone. From the germline J gene comes the end of the CDR3, since the read stops 3 residues before it. The chain carries TRBV10-3 and TRBJ2-1; D is unclear. Trimming pared 10 bases from V and 0 bases from J, leaving 10 bases between. The CDR3 is 13 residues long. Per the germline V gene, CDR1 is ENHRY and CDR2 is SYGVKD. This chain's CDR3 is CATRDSSYNEQFF. Incomplete CDR3 DNA: TGTGCCACGAGAGATAGCTCCTACAATGAG.

This clone came up many times. With the read ending 3 residues before the CDR3 end, the germline J gene is used to fill in that end. The J gene is TRBJ2-1, the V gene TRBV18; D unclear. Germline V lookup: CDR1 KGHSH, CDR2 LQKENI. V shed 1 base and J shed 6 bases, with 10 bases lying between them. The length of the CDR3 is 14 residues. CDR3 region: CASSPLSSGNEQFF. Partial CDR3 DNA: TGTGCCAGCTCACCACTCTCCTCGGGCAATGAG.

This clone was seen ten or more times. A junction boundary mismatches the germline segment, possibly from a read error. The part of the CDR3 DNA that was read is TGTGCCAGCTCACCCACGGACACCTACTCTGAGGCCAACGTC. Translated: CASSPTDTYSEANV. The entire CDR3 is CASSPTDTYSEANVLTF. The V gene is TRBV18, the J gene TRBJ2-6; a possible D gene is TRBD1 (5 bases). With the read ending 3 residues before the CDR3 end, the germline J gene is used to fill in that end. CDR3 length: 17 residues. CDR1 is KGHSH and CDR2 is LQKENI in the germline V gene.

A few counts support this clone. The CDR3 sequence is CASSEEVAGKETQYF. Incomplete CDR3 DNA: TGTGCCAGCAGTGAAGAGGTAGCGGGGAAAGAGACC. The rearrangement joins TRBV2 to TRBJ2-5; the match to TRBD2 covers 8 bases. The read is 3 residues too short to cover the CDR3 end, so that end is filled in from the germline J gene. Germline V gene sequence: CDR1 SNHLY, CDR2 FYNNEI. The CDR3 runs to 15 residues. The J segment lost 3 bases and the V segment lost 1 base, leaving 4 bases of the junction unmatched. The full variable domain, completed using reference TRBV2 and TRBJ2-5, is EPEVTQTPSHQVTQMGQEVILRCVPISNHLYFYWYRQILGQKVEFLVSFYNNEISEKSEIFDDQFSVERPDGSNFTLKIRSTKLEDSAMYFCASSEEVAGKETQYFGPGTRLLVL.

This clone showed up many times. The read terminates 3 residues before the CDR3 end, so the remaining end is supplied by the germline J gene. The gene calls are TRBV7-2 and TRBJ2-7, with D tentatively TRBD1 (6 bases). CDR3 size: 15 residues. Germline CDR1 is SGHTA and CDR2 is FQGNSA. V was cut by 3 bases and J by 0 bases, with 12 bases left in between. The CDR3 bases that were read are TGTGCCAGCAGCTTGCAAGGGGACATCTCCTACGAG. Translating gives CASSLQGDISYE. The complete CDR3 reads CASSLQGDISYEQYF.

This clone has at least ten counts. The read terminates 3 residues before the CDR3 end, so the remaining end is supplied by the germline J gene. The chain combines TRBV12-3 or TRBV12-4 with TRBJ2-5, with TRBD2 identical over 7 bases. V lost 6 bases and J lost 5; bases outside the gene matches: 18. CDR3 size: 17 residues. CDR3 amino acids: CASSGGTGRLKGETQYF. The CDR3 DNA, read in part, is TGTGCCAGCAGCGGGGGGACTGGACGTTTGAAGGGGGAGACC.

This clone was seen ten or more times. The DNA ends 3 residues before the CDR3 does, and the rest of the CDR3 is filled in from the germline J gene. The V and J genes are TRBV24-1 and TRBJ2-7; D is perhaps TRBD2 (6 bases). Germline V lookup: CDR1 KGHDR, CDR2 SFDVKD. Deletions cut 1 base from V and 2 bases from J, with 17 bases between. CDR3 length equals 17 residues. Incomplete CDR3 DNA: TGTGCCACCAGTGATTTCCGCCCCGGTAGCGGCACCTACGAG. Translated, it gives CATSDFRPGSGTYE. The whole CDR3 is CATSDFRPGSGTYEQYF.

Many counts were recorded for this clone. The read stops 3 residues short of the end of the CDR3; the missing end is completed from the germline J gene. The chain joins TRBV4-1 to TRBJ2-7; no firm D call. The germline gives CDR1 MGHRA, CDR2 YSYEKL. The CDR3 totals 17 residues. Trimming left V 2 bases short and J 5 bases short, with 22 bases between. The part of the CDR3 DNA that was read is TGCGCCAGCAGCCAACCATATCAGGCTCTTAGGCTGAACGAG. Protein: CASSQPYQALRLNE. In full, the CDR3 reads CASSQPYQALRLNEQYF.

This clone came up many times. The read is 3 residues too short to cover the CDR3 end, so that end is filled in from the germline J gene. V gene TRBV5-1 combines with J gene TRBJ2-7; 12 bases align to TRBD2. V lost 3 bases and J lost 5; bases outside the gene matches: 6. Germline V gives CDR1 SGHRS, CDR2 YFSETQ. There are 15 residues in the CDR3. CDR3 DNA, as far as it was read: TGCGCCAGCAGCTCGACTAGCGGGAGCCTTCACGAG. Translation: CASSSTSGSLHE. From start to end, the CDR3 is CASSSTSGSLHEQYF. Full variable domain (remainder filled in from reference TRBV5-1 and TRBJ2-7): KAGVTQTPRYLIKTRGQQVTLSCSPISGHRSVSWYQQTPGQGLQFLFEYFSETQRNKGNFPGRFSGRQFSNSRSEMNVSTLELGDSALYLCASSSTSGSLHEQYFGPGTRLTVT.

This clone was detected many times. The CDR3 end falls 3 residues outside the read, so it is completed with the germline J gene. The rearrangement joins TRBV5-4 to TRBJ2-5, with 8 bases that match TRBD1. This CDR3 has 14 residues. Germline CDR1 is SGHNT and CDR2 is YYREEE (reference sequence). V shed 1 base, J shed 3 bases, and the junction held 2 bases outside the gene matches. The CDR3 bases that were read are TGTGCCAGCAGCTTGCGACAGGGGAAAGAGACC. Its translation is CASSLRQGKET. The entire CDR3 is CASSLRQGKETQYF.

This clone was counted at least ten times. Read coverage stops 3 residues before the CDR3 terminus; the germline J gene supplies the remainder. This chain links TRBV18 with TRBJ2-1, with 11 bases matching TRBD2. Germline CDR1 and CDR2: KGHSH and LQKENI. The CDR3 covers 18 residues. With V trimmed by 4 bases and J by 1 base, 9 bases remained unmatched. This chain's CDR3 is CASSLTSGSAPSYNEQFF. The CDR3 bases that were read are TGTGCCAGCTCACTTACTAGCGGGAGCGCCCCTTCCTACAATGAG.

This clone was recorded many times. CDR3 loop: CASSHEDLVGELFF. CDR3 DNA, as far as it was read: TGTGCCAGCAGCCACGAGGACTTGGTCGGGGAG. The chain combines TRBV3-1 (or the pseudogene TRBV3-2) with TRBJ2-2; TRBD2 might be the D (5 bases). The read terminates 3 residues before the CDR3 end, so the remaining end is supplied by the germline J gene. V was cut by 3 bases and J by 7 bases, with 12 bases left in between. The V gene's germline CDR1 is LGHDT and CDR2 YNNKEL (reference sequence). The CDR3 length is 14 residues.

This clone was seen at least ten times. The CDR3 goes on 3 residues after the read ends, and that part is filled in from the germline J gene. V gene TRBV5-1 combines with J gene TRBJ1-2, with 7 bases fitting TRBD1. V lost 4 bases and J lost 5; bases outside the gene matches: 5. CDR3 length: 13 amino acids. The germline CDR1 and CDR2 sequences are SGHRS and YFSETQ. CDR3: CASSTTGSYGYTF. The CDR3 bases that were read are TGCGCCAGCAGCACGACAGGGTCTTATGGC.

This clone was recorded many times. The CDR3 end lies 3 residues beyond the end of the read and is filled in from the germline J gene. This chain connects TRBV7-2 to TRBJ2-1; D possibly corresponds to TRBD1 (5 bases). In germline, CDR1 is SGHTA, CDR2 FQGNSA. The V and J ends lost 7 bases and 5 bases respectively, with 15 bases between them. The CDR3 runs 14 residues. The CDR3 bases that were read are TGTGCCAGCACCCCTTACAGGACACACAATGAG. Residues: CASTPYRTHNE. The whole CDR3 region reads CASTPYRTHNEQFF.

This clone was seen at least ten times. Read data end 3 residues before the CDR3 end; the end is taken from the germline J gene. The chain uses TRBV29-1 and TRBJ2-1, with TRBD1 as a possible D gene (6 bases). Germline values: CDR1 SQVTM, CDR2 ANQGSEA. This CDR3 is built from 13 residues. Trimming removed 6 bases from V and 6 bases from J, with 15 bases in between. CDR3 DNA, as far as it was read: TGCAGCGTCGCAACACAGGGAGTCAATGAG. Encoded protein: CSVATQGVNE. Given in full, the CDR3 is CSVATQGVNEQFF.

This clone has ten or more counts. The CDR3 end is not reached by the read, which stops 3 residues before it; the germline J gene fills it in. V is TRBV30 and J is TRBJ2-3, with D maybe TRBD1 (6 bases). This CDR3 has 12 amino acids. The germline V and J ends were trimmed by 4 bases and 2 bases, with 7 bases remaining between them. Germline CDR1 is GTSNPN and CDR2 is SVGIG (reference sequence). The CDR3 is CAWTGATDTQYF. The part of the CDR3 DNA that was read is TGTGCCTGGACAGGGGCCACAGATACG.

There are many counts of this clone. The CDR3 is cut off 3 residues early in the read; its end comes from the germline J gene. This sequence joins TRBV5-1 and TRBJ2-3, with 13 bases that match TRBD2. CDR1 SGHRS and CDR2 YFSETQ come from the germline V gene. V was pared by 1 base and J by 3 bases, with 5 bases of the junction left unmatched. The CDR3 sequence is 17 residues long. Partial CDR3 DNA: TGCGCCAGCAGCTTGTCGTCACTAGCGGGAGGGACAGATACG. Amino acid sequence: CASSLSSLAGGTDT. The entire CDR3 sequence reads CASSLSSLAGGTDTQYF.

This clone was counted at least ten times. The sequenced fragment ends 3 residues before the CDR3 boundary, so the rest is inferred from the germline J gene. V and J are TRBV20-1 and TRBJ2-4; 9 positions match TRBD2. Per the germline V gene, CDR1 is DFQATT and CDR2 is SNEGSKA (reference sequence). The CDR3 is 18 amino acids. V lost 0 bases and J lost 0; bases outside the gene matches: 9. CDR3 DNA (partial): TGCAGTGCTAGAGATCGGCTAGCGGGAATCCTAGCCAAAAACATT. Translation gives CSARDRLAGILAKNI. The full-length CDR3 reads as CSARDRLAGILAKNIQYF.

Ten or more counts support this clone. The sequenced fragment ends 3 residues before the CDR3 boundary, so the rest is inferred from the germline J gene. The J gene is TRBJ2-7, the V gene TRBV6-2 or TRBV6-3; 15 bases agree with TRBD2. V was clipped by 5 bases and J by 5 bases; unmatched bases: 4. CDR1 MNHEY and CDR2 SVGEGT come from the germline V gene. The length of the CDR3 is 15 residues. The CDR3 loop is CASSQRTSGRDEQYF. The sequenced part of the CDR3 DNA is TGTGCCAGCAGTCAACGGACTAGCGGGAGGGACGAG.

This clone was seen ten or more times. The read gets to within 3 residues of the CDR3 end, and the germline J gene fills in the rest. The chain has TRBV18 and TRBJ1-1; D ambiguous. The CDR3 covers 15 residues. V lost 3 bases and J 4 bases, leaving 15 bases between the germline ends. Germline V lookup: CDR1 KGHSH, CDR2 LQKENI. CDR3 amino acids: CASSPRIQAGTEAFF. The part of the CDR3 DNA that was read is TGTGCCAGCTCACCCAGAATCCAGGCGGGCACTGAA. Combining the CDR3 with reference TRBV18 and TRBJ1-1 gives the whole variable domain NAGVMQNPRHLVRRRGQEARLRCSPMKGHSHVYWYRQLPEEGLKFMVYLQKENIIDESGMPKERFSAEFPKEGPSILRIQQVVRGDSAAYFCASSPRIQAGTEAFFGQGTRLTVV.

This clone showed up just a few times. With the read ending 3 residues before the CDR3 end, the germline J gene is used to fill in that end. Other DNA sequences within the sample encode an identical CDR3. V gene TRBV4-2 combines with J gene TRBJ2-7, with 10 bases lining up with TRBD1. After removal of 0 bases from V and 0 bases from J, the junction contained 2 bases not matched to a gene. The CDR3 runs to 16 residues. Germline CDR1 and CDR2: LGHNA and YNFKEQ. CDR3 DNA, as far as it was read: TGTGCCAGCAGCCAAGAGGGACAGGGGAGCTCCTACGAG. Translating gives CASSQEGQGSSYE. The entire CDR3 sequence reads CASSQEGQGSSYEQYF.

This clone has a count of ten or more. The CDR3 end is not reached by the read, which stops 3 residues before it; the germline J gene fills it in. The J gene is TRBJ1-2, the V gene TRBV7-8; 8 bases align to TRBD1. Germline V gene data show CDR1 as SGHVS and CDR2 as FQNEAQ. CDR3 length: 12 amino acids. The covered CDR3 bases are TGTGCCAGCAGCCAGGGGGCGAGGATC. Protein: CASSQGARI. The whole CDR3 is CASSQGARIYTF.

This clone occurred many times. The CDR3 end lies 3 residues beyond the end of the read and is filled in from the germline J gene. The chain links TRBV29-1 to TRBJ2-3; D uncertain. The CDR3 covers 13 residues. V lost 7 bases to trimming and J lost 4 bases, with 15 bases between them. Germline V CDR1 and CDR2: SQVTM, ANQGSEA. The sequenced CDR3 bases are TGCAGCGAATCGTTCGGTGGTTCAGATACG. Amino acids: CSESFGGSDT. Given in full, the CDR3 is CSESFGGSDTQYF.

This clone has ten or more counts. The read ends 3 residues shy of where the CDR3 ends; the end is completed using the germline J gene. The rearrangement uses TRBV20-1 and TRBJ2-1, with 10 nucleotides matching TRBD2. CDR1 DFQATT and CDR2 SNEGSKA come from the germline V gene (reference sequence). Trimming at V came to 2 bases and at J to 4 bases, leaving 11 bases not matched to a gene. The CDR3 runs 17 residues. The part of the CDR3 DNA that was read is TGCAGTGCTAGACCCTCGAATTTAGCGGGAGGATACAATGAG. Protein sequence: CSARPSNLAGGYNE. From start to end, the CDR3 is CSARPSNLAGGYNEQFF.

Many counts were recorded for this clone. Read coverage stops 3 residues before the CDR3 terminus; the germline J gene supplies the remainder. The chain links TRBV20-1 to TRBJ2-5, with D possibly TRBD2 on 5 matching bases. The CDR3 length is 11 residues. CDR1 and CDR2 (germline): DFQATT, SNEGSKA (reference sequence). V was pared by 7 bases and J by 5 bases, with 11 bases between. CDR3 sequence reads: CSVLAGETQYF. Partial CDR3 DNA: TGCAGTGTTTTGGCGGGCGAGACC.

In its sample, this clone was seen many times. Sequencing ends 3 residues short of the CDR3 end; the germline J gene provides the rest. V gene TRBV29-1 combines with J gene TRBJ2-1; D not resolved. Trimming removed 7 bases from V and 0 bases from J, with 7 bases in between. This CDR3 is 12 amino acids long. Germline assignment: CDR1 SQVTM and CDR2 ANQGSEA. Incomplete CDR3 DNA: TGCAGCGCTGTTTCCTCCTACAATGAG. It is translated as CSAVSSYNE. The full CDR3 protein reads CSAVSSYNEQFF.

The table lists this clone with many counts. The read comes to an end 3 residues before the CDR3 does, leaving the germline J gene to fill in the end. This sequence joins TRBV2 and TRBJ1-1; D remains ambiguous. The length of the CDR3 is 13 residues. V gave up 1 base and J gave up 4 bases, with 7 bases separating them. Germline CDR1 reads SNHLY; CDR2 reads FYNNEI. The CDR3 DNA, read in part, is TGTGCCAGCAGTGAAGGGAGGGCCACTGAA. Its translation is CASSEGRATE. The whole CDR3 sequence reads CASSEGRATEAFF. The full variable domain, completed using reference TRBV2 and TRBJ1-1, is EPEVTQTPSHQVTQMGQEVILRCVPISNHLYFYWYRQILGQKVEFLVSFYNNEISEKSEIFDDQFSVERPDGSNFTLKIRSTKLEDSAMYFCASSEGRATEAFFGQGTRLTVV.

This clone was seen many times. The CDR3 end lies 3 residues beyond the end of the read and is filled in from the germline J gene. The V gene is TRBV2, the J gene TRBJ2-3, with 7 nucleotides matching TRBD1. V trimming: 6 bases; J trimming: 2 bases; junction bases outside the gene matches: 5. The CDR3 has 14 amino acids. The germline gives CDR1 SNHLY, CDR2 FYNNEI. Partial CDR3 DNA: TGTGCCAGCAGAGGGACAGCACCCACAGATACG. Protein: CASRGTAPTDT. The full CDR3 reads CASRGTAPTDTQYF.